The 17 T cell receptor beta chains below were found in one sample sequenced in a study of blood T cell repertoires in COVID-19. The method was immunoSEQ multiplex PCR; TCRdb's version includes in-frame clones alone and lacks a portion of them. Among around 31,000 clones, roughly nine tenths were seen once, and the ten largest hold roughly 15%. The sequencing input was peripheral blood. The receptors were gathered from a man aged 80 or over with acute or convalescent COVID-19.

V gene TRBV29-1 combines with J gene TRBJ2-5; 10 nucleotides line up with TRBD1. The CDR3 is made up of 13 amino acids. Trimming cost V 4 bases and J 5 bases; bases outside gene matches: 4. Germline lookup yields CDR1 SQVTM and CDR2 ANQGSEA. CDR3 DNA sequence: TGCAGCGTTGGACAGGGGGCAGGGGAGACCCAGTACTTC. It is translated as CSVGQGAGETQYF.

The rearrangement links TRBV3-1 (or the pseudogene TRBV3-2) to TRBJ2-2; TRBD1 matches 11 bases. V lost 1 base, J lost 6 bases, and 4 bases stayed unmatched. The germline V gene encodes CDR1 LGHDT and CDR2 YNNKEL (reference sequence). CDR3 size: 16 residues. CDR3 sequence: CASSQGGTGGPGELFF. The CDR3 bases are TGTGCCAGCAGCCAAGGAGGGACAGGGGGGCCCGGGGAGCTGTTTTTT.

The chain combines TRBV6-4 with TRBJ1-5; D gene unclear. The germline V gene encodes CDR1 MRHNA and CDR2 SNTAGT. The V gene lost 4 bases and the J gene lost 1 base, with 17 bases spanning the gap. The CDR3 is 17 residues long. As DNA, the CDR3 is TGTGCCAGCAGTGCTTCCGTGGGCAGGCCGAGCAATCAGCCCCAGCATTTT. Protein: CASSASVGRPSNQPQHF.

The CDR3 DNA sequence: TGTGCCAGCAGCTCCCTAGGGGGCGCGGGTATGAACACTGAAGCTTTCTTT. Protein: CASSSLGGAGMNTEAFF. The chain recombines TRBV7-9 with TRBJ1-1, with 7 bases that match TRBD1. Per the germline V gene, CDR1 is SEHNR and CDR2 is FQNEAQ (reference sequence). V was pared by 4 bases and J by 0 bases, with 11 bases of the junction left unmatched. CDR3 length equals 17 residues.

The chain recombines TRBV7-9 with TRBJ2-7; possibly TRBD1 for D (6 bases). Deletions cut 3 bases from V and 1 base from J, with 13 bases between. The CDR3 is 15 residues long. The germline gives CDR1 SEHNR, CDR2 FQNEAQ (reference sequence). CDR3 residues: CASSFRDTRSYEQYF. In DNA form, the CDR3 reads TGTGCCAGCAGCTTTAGGGACACCAGATCCTACGAGCAGTACTTC. The full variable domain, with the rest looked up from reference TRBV7-9 and TRBJ2-7, is DTGVSQNPRHKITKRGQNVTFRCDPISEHNRLYWYRQTLGQGPEFLTYFQNEAQLEKSRLLSDRFSAERPKGSFSTLEIQRTEQGDSAMYLCASSFRDTRSYEQYFGPGTRLTVT.

The table lists this clone with a count of one. V gene TRBV29-1 combines with J gene TRBJ1-5; 9 nucleotides align to TRBD1. Germline CDR1 is SQVTM and CDR2 is ANQGSEA. The V gene end was trimmed by 7 bases and the J gene end by 4 bases; junction bases not matched to a gene: 5. The CDR3 has 13 residues. This CDR3 is CSAKGQGNQPQHF. The CDR3 DNA reads as TGCAGCGCCAAGGGACAGGGAAATCAGCCCCAGCATTTT.

In DNA, the CDR3 is TGTGCCATCCGTGGGGGGGGGACGAACACCGGGGAGCTGTTTTTT. It is translated as CAIRGGGTNTGELFF. J is TRBJ2-2 and V is TRBV10-3; 7 bases align to TRBD2. This CDR3 has 15 residues. Germline CDR1 reads ENHRY; CDR2 reads SYGVKD. The ends lost 8 bases at V and 0 bases at J; junction bases unmatched: 6.

The rearrangement links TRBV3-1 (or the pseudogene TRBV3-2) to TRBJ1-5; no reliable D call. Trimming stripped 1 base from V and 9 bases from J, with 4 bases between. Germline assignment: CDR1 LGHDT and CDR2 YNNKEL (reference sequence). CDR3 length: 11 residues. The DNA for the CDR3 is TGTGCCAGCAGCCAAGGAGGGCCCCAGCATTTT. Translation: CASSQGGPQHF.

V usage is TRBV15 and J usage is TRBJ1-4; possible D gene TRBD1, 5 bases. Germline V gene lookup returns CDR1 LNHNV and CDR2 YYDKDF (reference sequence). V was trimmed by 6 bases and J by 4 bases, leaving 12 bases between them. The CDR3 sequence is 14 residues long. CDR3 bases: TGTGCCACCAGTTCGACAGCCCATAATGAAAAACTGTTTTTT. Protein sequence: CATSSTAHNEKLFF. Full variable domain (remainder filled in from reference TRBV15 and TRBJ1-4): DAMVIQNPRYQVTQFGKPVTLSCSQTLNHNVMYWYQQKSSQAPKLLFHYYDKDFNNEADTPDNFQSRRPNTSFCFLDIRSPGLGDTAMYLCATSSTAHNEKLFFGSGTQLSVL.

The chain joins TRBV5-1 to TRBJ1-2, with 8 bases lining up with TRBD1. J was trimmed by 8 bases and V by 0 bases; bases with no gene match: 12. Germline CDR1 reads SGHRS; CDR2 reads YFSETQ. The CDR3 consists of 16 residues. The CDR3: CASSLAGQGGPRGYTF. As DNA, the CDR3 is TGCGCCAGCAGCTTGGCCGGACAGGGCGGCCCCCGGGGCTACACCTTC.

The genes are TRBV29-1 and TRBJ1-5, with 9 bases lining up with TRBD1. Trimming at V came to 5 bases and at J to 3 bases, leaving 5 bases not matched to a gene. The CDR3 is 14 amino acids. Germline loops: CDR1 SQVTM, CDR2 ANQGSEA. The CDR3 reads CSVSTGGLNQPQHF. The CDR3 region has the DNA TGCAGCGTTTCTACAGGGGGCCTCAATCAGCCCCAGCATTTT.

The chain employs TRBV3-1 (or the pseudogene TRBV3-2) and TRBJ2-3; possibly TRBD1 for D (6 bases). The CDR3 has 14 amino acids. Germline CDR1 reads LGHDT; CDR2 reads YNNKEL (reference sequence). V was shortened by 4 bases and J by 5 bases, with 13 bases between the two germline ends. The CDR3, as DNA: TGTGCCAGCAGCCGGGGACAACCCAGAGATACGCAGTATTTT. It yields the protein CASSRGQPRDTQYF.

This chain uses TRBV19 with TRBJ2-1, with TRBD2 as a possible D gene (5 bases). Germline-derived CDR1 and CDR2 are LNHDA and SQIVND (reference sequence). V lost 1 base to trimming and J lost 9 bases, with 13 bases between them. This CDR3 has 14 amino acids. The CDR3 nucleotides are TGTGCCAGTAGTATAGTTCCAGAGGGTACTGAGCAGTTCTTC. It is translated as CASSIVPEGTEQFF.

This clone was recorded only once. DNA of the CDR3: TGTGCCAGCAGCTTAGACAGGGCCGGGGAGCTGTTTTTT. Translating gives CASSLDRAGELFF. The chain combines TRBV11-2 with TRBJ2-2, with D perhaps matching TRBD1 (5 bases). This CDR3 has 13 amino acids. The germline V gene encodes CDR1 SGHAT and CDR2 FQNNGV. V shed 0 bases and J shed 6 bases, with 5 bases lying between them.

The genes are TRBV15 and TRBJ1-5; no clear D. The germline gives CDR1 LNHNV, CDR2 YYDKDF (reference sequence). CDR3 length: 11 amino acids. V was shortened by 8 bases and J by 4 bases, with 6 bases between the two germline ends. CDR3 in DNA: TGTGCCACCGGAGGGAATCAGCCCCAGCATTTT. Amino acids: CATGGNQPQHF.

This clone was counted a single time. V is TRBV7-9 and J is TRBJ2-5; D gene uncertain. The CDR3 loop spans 15 amino acids. V lost 1 base to trimming and J lost 0 bases, with 9 bases between them. Germline values: CDR1 SEHNR, CDR2 FQNEAQ (reference sequence). The CDR3, as DNA: TGTGCCAGCAGCTTAGAGGCAGGAAACCAAGAGACCCAGTACTTC. It encodes CASSLEAGNQETQYF.

This clone occurred once. The rearrangement uses TRBV10-3 and TRBJ2-7, with 7 bases matching TRBD1. V was clipped by 0 bases and J by 4 bases; unmatched bases: 3. The CDR3 contains 14 residues. Germline V gene data show CDR1 as ENHRY and CDR2 as SYGVKD. The CDR3 nucleotides are TGTGCCATCAGTGAGTCGGGGACAGCTTACGAGCAGTACTTC. This sequence encodes CAISESGTAYEQYF.